The clone carrying this T cell receptor (beta chain) showed up just once. The antigen is unknown. TCRdb reprocessed the 5' RACE reads via MiXCR and lists one record per CDR3 protein. The profile shows hundreds of thousands of distinct CDR3 sequences, under 9.5% of them singletons. The V end was cut by 0 bases, the J end by 7 bases, with 7 bases between. This CDR3 is 12 amino acids long. The V gene's germline CDR1 is PRHDT and CDR2 FYEKMQ (reference sequence). This sample was taken from a study of identical twins. Whole-study results and caveats: Abundant cord blood beta clonotypes carried fewer insertions; memory repertoires showed none.

The sample also formed part of further work on yellow fever vaccine responses in identical twins.

V gene TRBV13 combines with J gene TRBJ2-7; possible D gene TRBD1, 6 bases. The clonotype originates from a woman younger than 35 in good health. The sequenced sample was memory (CD45RO+) T cells sorted from blood. The CDR3 DNA follows: TGTGCCAGCAGCTTAGGGAGGGGGGAGCAGTACGTC. It translates to CASSLGRGEQYV.